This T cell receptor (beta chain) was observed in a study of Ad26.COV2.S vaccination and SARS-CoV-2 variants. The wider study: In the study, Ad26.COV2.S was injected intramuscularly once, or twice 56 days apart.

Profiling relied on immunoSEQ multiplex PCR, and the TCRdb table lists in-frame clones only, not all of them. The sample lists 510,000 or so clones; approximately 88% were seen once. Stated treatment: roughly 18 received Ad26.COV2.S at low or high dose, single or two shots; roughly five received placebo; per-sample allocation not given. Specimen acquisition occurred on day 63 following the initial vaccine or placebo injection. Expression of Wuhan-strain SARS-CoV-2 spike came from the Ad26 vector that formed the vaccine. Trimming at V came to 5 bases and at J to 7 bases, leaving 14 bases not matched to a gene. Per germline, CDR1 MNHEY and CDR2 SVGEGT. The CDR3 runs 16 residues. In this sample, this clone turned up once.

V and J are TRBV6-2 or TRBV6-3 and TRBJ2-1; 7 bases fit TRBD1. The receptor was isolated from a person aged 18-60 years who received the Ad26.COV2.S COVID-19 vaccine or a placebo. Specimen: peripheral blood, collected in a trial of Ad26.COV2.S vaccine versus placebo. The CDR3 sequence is CASSVPTGPNTNEQFF. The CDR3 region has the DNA TGTGCCAGCAGTGTACCGACAGGGCCCAACACAAATGAGCAGTTCTTC.